This T cell receptor beta chain was captured in a study of blood T cell repertoires in COVID-19. Clones were read by immunoSEQ multiplex PCR, and TCRdb kept only the in-frame ones, dropping some. There are roughly 190,000 clones in the sample; 70% to 90% occur only once, and roughly 0.77% lies in the top ten. Per germline, CDR1 LNHNV and CDR2 YYDKDF (reference sequence). After removal of 1 base from V and 5 bases from J, the junction contained 1 base not matched to a gene. The CDR3 runs 13 residues. V and J are TRBV15 and TRBJ2-7; 8 positions agree with TRBD1. Sequenced: PBMCs or T cells enriched from blood (not recorded which). This receptor was obtained from a woman under 30 who had recovered from COVID-19. The CDR3 reads CATSRAGGHEQYF. The CDR3 coding sequence is TGTGCCACCAGCAGAGCAGGGGGCCACGAGCAGTACTTC. Variable domain in full (rest from reference TRBV15 and TRBJ2-7): DAMVIQNPRYQVTQFGKPVTLSCSQTLNHNVMYWYQQKSSQAPKLLFHYYDKDFNNEADTPDNFQSRRPNTSFCFLDIRSPGLGDTAMYLCATSRAGGHEQYFGPGTRLTVT.